The table lists the clone carrying this T cell receptor beta chain with many counts. No antigen is known for it. This sample stems from a study of T cells after yellow fever vaccination. Broader study findings: A weaker but faster secondary response was observed, peaking on day 5 versus 15. Abundant bulk-derived clonotypes could contaminate FACS-sorted repertoires. Booster sampling recovered most clones from primary vaccination (around 96% CD4, roughly 86% CD8).

This CDR3 region has 13 residues. V lost 8 bases to trimming and J lost 0 bases, with 14 bases between them. Germline V gene sequence: CDR1 SQVTM, CDR2 ANQGSEA. For TCR, cDNA came from 5'RACE template switching, which added a universal primer site and UMIs. TCRdb fed the 5' RACE reads into MiXCR, producing one record per CDR3 protein. The sample shows about 330,000 distinct CDR3 sequences, 4.1% of them seen only once. The source material was PBMCs, sampled 5 days after the yellow fever booster vaccination. The sequence was collected from a man younger than 35 who received the YFV17D yellow fever vaccine. This chain links TRBV29-1 with TRBJ2-7; the D call may be TRBD1 or TRBD2 (5 bases each). CDR3 coding DNA: TGCAGCCGAGGGGACGGACGCTCCTACGAGCAGTACGTC. Protein product: CSRGDGRSYEQYV.